The clone carrying this T cell receptor beta chain was detected many times. V lost 4 bases, J lost 3 bases, and 12 bases stayed unmatched. CDR3 size: 17 residues. Per germline, CDR1 MGHDK and CDR2 SYGVNS. There were TCR beta CDR3 regions amplified from RNA transcripts. An initial round of RT-PCR targeting the TCR CDR3 relied on the HTBI primer set. TCRdb passed the multiplex PCR reads through MiXCR, listing each CDR3 protein once. The table records roughly 500,000 distinct CDR3 sequences, approximately 49% of them present only once. This specimen comes from a study of T cells in Graves' hyperthyroidism and ophthalmopathy.

The sequence came from an adult woman with Graves' disease, either hyperthyroidism or ophthalmopathy (not recorded which). The chain employs TRBV25-1 and TRBJ1-5; 7 positions agree with TRBD1. Sequences were obtained from peripheral blood or thyroid tissue (not recorded which). In DNA form, the CDR3 reads TGTGCCAGCAGTGCCTCGGGGGGCAGGGGGTACAATCAGCCCCAGCATTTT. Translated: CASSASGGRGYNQPQHF.